Shown below are 32 T cell receptor beta chains from a single sample sequenced in a study of shared clonotypes between healthy human individuals. Positive CCR7 selection of CD45RO-negative cells yielded the naive CD8 cells, and terminally differentiated effector memory CD45RA+ cells were excluded. Profiling relied on immunoSEQ multiplex PCR, and the TCRdb table lists in-frame clones only, not all of them. Of millions of clones detected, about 94% appear once; the ten largest clones hold 0.85% to 1.2%. Input material: naive CD8+ T cells sorted from blood. Every receptor here comes from a man between 18 and 35 years old in good health.

The chain combines TRBV27 with TRBJ2-5; 9 bases line up with TRBD2. This CDR3 contains 15 residues. Per the germline V gene, CDR1 is MNHEY and CDR2 is SMNVEV (reference sequence). Trimming cost V 5 bases and J 1 base; bases outside gene matches: 5. CDR3 nucleotide sequence: TGTGCCAGCAGTCAGACTAGCGGACCCCAAGAGACCCAGTACTTC. This encodes CASSQTSGPQETQYF.

This chain connects TRBV5-1 to TRBJ2-7; TRBD2 agrees at 11 bases. The germline CDR1 and CDR2 sequences are SGHRS and YFSETQ. CDR3 length: 15 residues. V trimming: 9 bases; J trimming: 5 bases; junction bases outside the gene matches: 13. The DNA of the CDR3 is TGCGCCACTAGGGGGGGAGAACTAGCGGGAGACGAGCAGTACTTC. Its protein is CATRGGELAGDEQYF.

The chain employs TRBV4-1 and TRBJ2-7; TRBD1 aligns across 9 bases. Germline V CDR1 and CDR2: MGHRA, YSYEKL. J lost 6 bases, V lost 5 bases, and 8 bases had no gene match. The CDR3 is 14 amino acids. This CDR3 reads CASSIPGQGFEQYF. Written as DNA, the CDR3 is TGCGCCAGCAGCATTCCCGGACAGGGGTTCGAGCAGTACTTC.

In DNA, the CDR3 is TGTGCCAGCGTTTCCATGACGGGAGGTCCGGGGGAGCAGTACTTC. Its protein is CASVSMTGGPGEQYF. V gene TRBV7-9 combines with J gene TRBJ2-7, with 7 bases aligning to TRBD2. In germline, CDR1 is SEHNR, CDR2 FQNEAQ (reference sequence). The CDR3 is 15 residues long. V was pared by 8 bases and J by 7 bases, with 17 bases of the junction left unmatched. The full variable domain, its missing parts supplied by reference TRBV7-9 and TRBJ2-7, is DTGVSQNPRHKITKRGQNVTFRCDPISEHNRLYWYRQTLGQGPEFLTYFQNEAQLEKSRLLSDRFSAERPKGSFSTLEIQRTEQGDSAMYLCASVSMTGGPGEQYFGPGTRLTVT.

The chain recombines TRBV4-1 with TRBJ2-5; 8 bases map to TRBD2. Per germline, CDR1 MGHRA and CDR2 YSYEKL. V shed 4 bases, J shed 4 bases, and the junction held 8 bases outside the gene matches. This CDR3 contains 15 residues. The CDR3, as DNA: TGCGCCAGCAGCCCACCAGGGACTAGGGGAGAGACCCAGTACTTC. It codes for CASSPPGTRGETQYF.

The chain employs TRBV7-2 and TRBJ2-7; 10 bases agree with TRBD2. With 5 bases clipped from V and 3 bases from J, the junction kept 7 bases outside the gene matches. Looked up from germline, CDR1 is SGHTA and CDR2 is FQGNSA. The CDR3 covers 15 residues. The CDR3 protein is CASSHRLAGFYEQYF. The CDR3 coding sequence is TGTGCCAGCAGCCACAGACTAGCGGGTTTCTACGAGCAGTACTTC.

The rearrangement uses TRBV5-1 and TRBJ2-7; maybe TRBD1 (6 bases). The V end was cut by 0 bases, the J end by 5 bases, with 15 bases between. The length of the CDR3 is 15 residues. Germline loops: CDR1 SGHRS, CDR2 YFSETQ. DNA for the CDR3: TGCGCCAGCAGCTTGGCCAGGGACATTTCCAACGAGCAGTACTTC. As protein: CASSLARDISNEQYF.

With regard to this clone: At one boundary the junction diverges from the germline segment, which might be a read error. This rearrangement joins TRBV7-9 to TRBJ2-1; maybe TRBD2 (5 bases). Germline lookup yields CDR1 SEHNR and CDR2 FQNEAQ (reference sequence). The CDR3 loop spans 13 amino acids. The DNA of the CDR3 is TGTGCCAGCATCTTACTGGCGGGTAATGAGCAGTTCTTC. Translating gives CASILLAGNEQFF.

This chain joins TRBV5-3 and TRBJ2-1, with TRBD2 identical over 11 bases. TRBV5-3 is an ORF; its function is uncertain. This CDR3 is built from 16 residues. Losses at the gene ends were 0 bases for V and 6 bases for J; bases not matched to a gene: 5. The CDR3 is CARSLEGLAGGNEQFF. CDR3 nucleotide sequence: TGTGCCAGAAGCTTGGAGGGTCTAGCGGGAGGCAATGAGCAGTTCTTC.

V gene TRBV7-9 combines with J gene TRBJ1-1; 7 nucleotides match TRBD1. Unmatched junction bases numbered 10, after V lost 1 base and J lost 5 bases. The CDR3 runs 16 residues. CDR1 is SEHNR, CDR2 FQNEAQ, per germline (reference sequence). The CDR3 reads CASSLGWGQPATEAFF. The CDR3 region has the DNA TGTGCCAGCAGCTTAGGATGGGGACAGCCCGCAACTGAAGCTTTCTTT.

The chain combines TRBV10-3 with TRBJ2-2; no clear D. V was cut by 6 bases and J by 1 base, with 6 bases left in between. The CDR3 has 13 amino acids. From germline, CDR1 is ENHRY and CDR2 SYGVKD. CDR3 protein: CAIRTVNTGELFF. CDR3 nucleotides: TGTGCCATCAGGACGGTGAACACCGGGGAGCTGTTTTTT.

The CDR3 loop is CASSFGSGGYEQYF. For the CDR3, the DNA is TGTGCCAGCAGCTTTGGGTCAGGGGGCTACGAGCAGTACTTC. This chain uses TRBV7-9 with TRBJ2-7, with 7 bases aligning to TRBD1. CDR3 length: 14 residues. Trimming removed 3 bases from V and 3 bases from J; junction bases left unmatched: 5. Germline CDR1 reads SEHNR; CDR2 reads FQNEAQ (reference sequence).

This chain links TRBV27 with TRBJ1-1; tentative D call: TRBD1 (5 bases). V was cut by 3 bases and J by 0 bases, with 8 bases left in between. Per germline, CDR1 MNHEY and CDR2 SMNVEV (reference sequence). This CDR3 region has 14 residues. The CDR3 loop is CASSFRQLNTEAFF. The CDR3 DNA is TGTGCCAGCAGTTTCAGACAGCTGAACACTGAAGCTTTCTTT.

A note on this clone: One end of the junction varies from germline; a read error may be responsible. In DNA, the CDR3 is TGTGCTAGCAGCATAGGGGAGCCCTACGAGCAGTACTTC. Amino acid sequence: CASSIGEPYEQYF. The rearrangement links TRBV7-7 to TRBJ2-7; possibly TRBD1 or TRBD2 for D (5 bases each). Germline lookup yields CDR1 SSHAT and CDR2 FNYEAQ (reference sequence). CDR3 length: 13 residues.

The V gene is TRBV27, the J gene TRBJ2-1; a weak D match, TRBD1 (6 bases). This CDR3 has 16 residues. Trimming stripped 2 bases from V and 4 bases from J, with 15 bases between. Germline loops: CDR1 MNHEY, CDR2 SMNVEV (reference sequence). CDR3 residues: CASSLPTGTSYNEQFF. CDR3 DNA: TGTGCCAGCAGTTTACCTACAGGGACCTCTTACAATGAGCAGTTCTTC.

Only a few counts were recorded for this clone. Other DNA sequences in this sample translate to the same CDR3. The V gene is TRBV30, the J gene TRBJ2-5; D is undetermined. Trimming took 1 base from V and 3 from J, leaving 0 bases between them. Looked up from germline, CDR1 is GTSNPN and CDR2 is SVGIG (reference sequence). The CDR3 loop spans 10 amino acids. In nucleotides, the CDR3 is TGTGCCTGGAGTGAAGAGACCCAGTACTTC. The encoded protein is CAWSEETQYF.

Details on this clone: With a far larger clone one base away, a read error is the likely cause. The chain carries TRBV27 and TRBJ1-1; D unresolved. The germline V gene has CDR1 MNHEY and CDR2 SMNVEV (reference sequence). V was cut by 4 bases and J by 0 bases, with 3 bases left in between. This CDR3 comprises 12 residues. CDR3 DNA: TGTGCCAGCAGTTCCATGAACACTGAAGCTTTCTTT. Its translation is CASSSMNTEAFF.

This clone was seen only once. The chain carries TRBV7-9 and TRBJ2-7; either TRBD1 or TRBD2 may supply D (5 bases each). The CDR3 is made up of 14 amino acids. V dropped 3 bases and J dropped 3 bases, with 12 bases sitting between them. Per germline, CDR1 SEHNR and CDR2 FQNEAQ (reference sequence). The CDR3 protein is CASSFSWGNYEQYF. In nucleotides, the CDR3 is TGTGCCAGCAGCTTCTCATGGGGGAACTACGAGCAGTACTTC.

This chain's CDR3 is CASRGSASYEQYF. CDR3 in DNA: TGCGCCAGCAGGGGTAGCGCATCCTACGAGCAGTACTTC. V is TRBV5-1 and J is TRBJ2-7, with D perhaps matching TRBD2 (5 bases). The CDR3 is 13 amino acids. The V gene's germline CDR1 is SGHRS and CDR2 YFSETQ. V shed 5 bases and J shed 1 base, with 10 bases lying between them.

This clone was counted a few times. The chain carries TRBV5-1 and TRBJ1-1; D unclear. Germline values: CDR1 SGHRS, CDR2 YFSETQ. The CDR3 is 13 residues long. V lost 1 base to trimming and J lost 5 bases, with 9 bases between them. In DNA, the CDR3 is TGCGCCAGCAGCTTGTATGAGGGTACTGAAGCTTTCTTT. Amino acid sequence: CASSLYEGTEAFF. Filled out from reference TRBV5-1 and TRBJ1-1, the complete variable domain reads KAGVTQTPRYLIKTRGQQVTLSCSPISGHRSVSWYQQTPGQGLQFLFEYFSETQRNKGNFPGRFSGRQFSNSRSEMNVSTLELGDSALYLCASSLYEGTEAFFGQGTRLTVV.

The chain has TRBV6-6 and TRBJ1-2; D unclear. CDR3 size: 12 residues. Germline CDR1 reads MNHNY; CDR2 reads SVGAGI (reference sequence). The germline V and J ends were trimmed by 0 bases and 2 bases, with 1 base remaining between them. The DNA for the CDR3 is TGTGCCAGCAGTTACTCGAACTATGGCTACACCTTC. This codes for CASSYSNYGYTF.

In DNA, the CDR3 is TGCGCCAGCAGTTACAGCCACCCAGGGGGAGAGCAGTACTTC. It translates to CASSYSHPGGEQYF. The V call is TRBV10-2, the J call TRBJ2-7, with TRBD1 identical over 7 bases. V dropped 5 bases and J dropped 7; count of bases not matched to a gene: 11. The CDR3 consists of 14 residues. Germline V gives CDR1 WSHSY, CDR2 SAAADI.

As DNA, the CDR3 is TGCGCCAGCAGCACCTGGGGGGCGGCTGAAGCTTTCTTT. Encoded protein: CASSTWGAAEAFF. The chain carries TRBV5-1 and TRBJ1-1; D possibly corresponds to TRBD1 (6 bases). The CDR3 extends over 13 amino acids. Germline values: CDR1 SGHRS, CDR2 YFSETQ. V was cut by 4 bases and J by 6 bases, with 13 bases left in between.

J is TRBJ2-7 and V is TRBV5-1; D not resolved. CDR3 length: 14 residues. The germline V and J ends were trimmed by 1 base and 0 bases, with 8 bases remaining between them. Germline V gene lookup returns CDR1 SGHRS and CDR2 YFSETQ. The CDR3 nucleotides are TGCGCCAGCAGCTTGATCGCAGGCTCCTACGAGCAGTACTTC. Its translation: CASSLIAGSYEQYF. The full variable domain, rest sourced from reference TRBV5-1 and TRBJ2-7, is KAGVTQTPRYLIKTRGQQVTLSCSPISGHRSVSWYQQTPGQGLQFLFEYFSETQRNKGNFPGRFSGRQFSNSRSEMNVSTLELGDSALYLCASSLIAGSYEQYFGPGTRLTVT.

The rearrangement links TRBV18 to TRBJ2-7, with D maybe TRBD2 (7 bases). V was clipped by 3 bases and J by 6 bases, with 12 bases between them. This CDR3 has 13 residues. Germline V CDR1 and CDR2: KGHSH, LQKENI. CDR3 coding DNA: TGTGCCAGCTCACCTGCGGGGGCTGGCGAGCAGTACTTC. This gives the protein CASSPAGAGEQYF.

The chain recombines TRBV4-1 with TRBJ2-5; 11 nucleotides match TRBD2. The CDR3 totals 16 residues. V was pared by 0 bases and J by 5 bases, with 5 bases of the junction left unmatched. Germline V CDR1 and CDR2: MGHRA, YSYEKL. The CDR3 loop is CASSQETSGIGETQYF. The CDR3 DNA is TGCGCCAGCAGCCAAGAGACTAGCGGGATAGGGGAGACCCAGTACTTC.

The chain uses TRBV30 and TRBJ2-1; perhaps TRBD1 as D (5 bases). This CDR3 is built from 12 residues. Germline V gene data show CDR1 as GTSNPN and CDR2 as SVGIG (reference sequence). Trimming cost V 2 bases and J 8 bases, with 10 bases left between them. The CDR3 loop reads CAWSLGRDEQFF. The CDR3 DNA sequence: TGTGCCTGGAGTCTGGGGCGTGATGAGCAGTTCTTC.

This rearrangement joins TRBV19 to TRBJ1-1; TRBD1 aligns across 7 bases. V lost 3 bases and J lost 1; bases outside the gene matches: 2. Germline V gene sequence: CDR1 LNHDA, CDR2 SQIVND (reference sequence). This CDR3 is 14 amino acids long. CDR3 sequence reads: CASSIRGRNTEAFF. CDR3 nucleotides: TGTGCCAGTAGTATTAGGGGGCGGAACACTGAAGCTTTCTTT.

In this sample, this clone turned up a few times. The chain carries TRBV29-1 and TRBJ1-2; TRBD1 agrees at 9 bases. CDR1 and CDR2 (germline): SQVTM, ANQGSEA. This CDR3 has 13 amino acids. V shed 7 bases, J shed 6 bases, and the junction held 9 bases outside the gene matches. The CDR3: CSARTGAPDGYTF. For the CDR3, the DNA is TGCAGCGCTCGGACAGGGGCGCCTGATGGCTACACCTTC.

This chain joins TRBV7-9 and TRBJ2-7; a weak D match, TRBD1 (5 bases). Germline values: CDR1 SEHNR, CDR2 FQNEAQ (reference sequence). Trimming pared 4 bases from V and 0 bases from J, leaving 13 bases between. The CDR3 is 15 amino acids. CDR3 DNA: TGTGCCAGCAGCTACGGCAGGGTTAGCTCCTACGAGCAGTACTTC. This encodes CASSYGRVSSYEQYF.

V gene TRBV19 combines with J gene TRBJ2-7; tentative D call: TRBD1 (6 bases). CDR1 LNHDA and CDR2 SQIVND come from the germline V gene (reference sequence). V was pared by 0 bases and J by 3 bases, with 12 bases between. The CDR3 length is 15 residues. CDR3 amino acids: CASSIDPGVRYEQYF. CDR3 sequence (DNA): TGTGCCAGTAGTATAGATCCAGGGGTGCGCTACGAGCAGTACTTC.

The chain carries TRBV7-2 and TRBJ2-7, with D perhaps matching TRBD1 or TRBD2 (5 bases each). Germline V gives CDR1 SGHTA, CDR2 FQGNSA. Trimming shortened V by 0 bases and J by 3 bases, and 18 bases separated the two germline ends. The CDR3 is 17 amino acids. For the CDR3, the DNA is TGTGCCAGCAGCTTAGCGAGGGGCGGAGCTGGGGACTACGAGCAGTACTTC. It translates to CASSLARGGAGDYEQYF.